This T cell receptor beta chain derives from a study of blood T cell repertoires in COVID-19. Across the study: Nucleic acid was either cDNA or gDNA, and it came from T cells, B-cell-depleted T cells, or PBMCs.

As handled by the study authors: Amplification from reference gene primers served as the basis for estimated nucleated cell counts. Produced via immunoSEQ multiplex PCR; TCRdb's table is partial and in-frame only. V and J calls and clone size come straight from that table; D and trimming were deduced from the DNA. This repertoire shows about 220,000 clones, approximately 86% found once; its top ten account for 2.6%. Cohorts were determined from participant-reported clinical history. CDR3 length: 14 amino acids. The germline gives CDR1 MNHEY, CDR2 SMNVEV (reference sequence). The V and J ends lost 6 bases and 7 bases, in that order; junction bases with no gene match: 9.

Sequencing used PBMCs or T cells enriched from blood (not recorded which). The chain is built from TRBV27 and TRBJ1-1; TRBD1 matches at 9 bases. The source is a woman aged 25 to 39 with acute COVID-19. DNA of the CDR3: TGTGCCAGCAGCCCACAGGGGGCTTTGGATGAAGCTTTCTTT. This codes for CASSPQGALDEAFF.